The 3 T cell receptor beta chains given below trace back to one sample, sequenced in a study of T-cell reconstitution after alpha-beta-depleted transplantation in children (dated by TCRdb to 2015 to 2016). The treatment or condition label for this specimen denotes: allogeneic hematopoietic cell transplantation with graft depleted of TCRalphabeta T cells and CD19 B cells. Library creation used PCR. TCRdb records Illumina HiSeq 2500 as the sequencer. TCR libraries were prepared with molecular barcoding, using unique molecular identifiers to normalize TCRbeta repertoire quantification. Clones were called with MiXCR by TCRdb after fastp trimmed the public reads at Q25, and only in-frame beta chains were retained. Rows are combined by CDR3 protein, so each entry shows the most common genes and DNA. For this sample the table gives about 250,000 distinct CDR3 sequences, of which 20% to 30% were detected only once. Jointly, the top ten make up 4% to 5.5% of the sample.

The sequenced sample was PBMCs, mostly from graft donor cells, obtained 360 days after TCRalphabeta/CD19-depleted stem cell transplant. These receptors were obtained from a female patient between 2 and 15 years old who had a stem cell transplant for congenital amegakaryocytic thrombocytopenia, so the T cells may come from the graft donor.

The table lists this clonotype with a count of one. The rearrangement uses TRBV28 and TRBJ1-2; no firm D call. Germline CDR1 MDHEN, CDR2 SYDVKM. This CDR3 has 11 residues. V lost 3 bases and J 10 bases, leaving 9 bases between the germline ends. The CDR3 loop is CASSFSRAYTF. CDR3 coding DNA: TGTGCCAGCAGTTTTTCGCGGGCCTACACCTTC.

This clonotype appeared many times. The chain couples TRBV3-1 to TRBJ2-2, with D possibly matching TRBD1 (5 bases). The CDR3 length is 15 residues. Between the trimmed V and J ends, which lost 3 bases and 4 bases, there was a span of 12 bases. CDR1 LGHDT and CDR2 YNNKEL come from the germline V gene (reference sequence). The CDR3, as DNA: TGTGCCAGCAGCCAGGTCGGACAACTCACCGGGGAGCTGTTTTTT. Amino acid sequence: CASSQVGQLTGELFF.

Concerning this clonotype: A junction end diverges from the germline sequence, so it may reflect a read error. The chain has TRBV20-1 and TRBJ2-5, with D possibly TRBD2 on 6 matching bases. The CDR3 loop spans 12 amino acids. The germline V gene encodes CDR1 DFQATT and CDR2 SNEGSKA (reference sequence). The CDR3 spells CSASWTKDTQYF. DNA of the CDR3: TGCAGTGCTAGTTGGACTAAAGATACCCAGTACTTC.